This TCR beta chain was profiled in a study of cytomegalovirus exposure and HLA in healthy donors. Study-level points and caveats: Reports indicate that TCR beta sequences accurately predicted the HLA-A and HLA-B alleles of most subjects. Later analysis placed DRB1 highest and HLA-C lowest in TCR association rates, which differed by HLA locus.

PCR was performed using 60 Vbeta and 13 Jbeta primers. TCRdb's table, derived via immunoSEQ multiplex PCR, lists solely in-frame clones and lacks some. This table holds around 140,000 clones, over 65% found once. Turning to this clone: Its antigen is not identified.

Germline CDR1 MDHEN, CDR2 SYDVKM. CDR3 length equals 16 residues. Trimming left V 8 bases short and J 7 bases short, with 27 bases between. The clonotype comes from a female donor in good health and CMV-seropositive. The chain carries TRBV28 and TRBJ2-7; a weak D match, TRBD1 (6 bases). The material sequenced was PBMCs. The CDR3 bases are TGTGCCAGCTGTCGGAGTGCCGGCCAGGGGCGGTGGGAGCAGTACTTC. Amino acids: CASCRSAGQGRWEQYF.